One T cell receptor (beta chain) is described in this entry. Its antigen is not known. From germline, CDR1 is MGHDK and CDR2 SYGVNS. The CDR3 runs to 15 residues. V lost 7 bases, J lost 5 bases, and 10 bases stayed unmatched. The data belong to a study of T cell responses to AZD1222 COVID-19 vaccine. Findings and limits, study-wide: Baseline seropositivity characterized only a handful of AZD1222 recipients.

Here immunoSEQ multiplex PCR was the method, and the copy in TCRdb shows in-frame clones only, minus some. The sample lists roughly 99,000 clones, just over 90% occurring once. The source material was peripheral blood, sampled 28 days after the second AZD1222 dose. The TCR originated in an adult who received the AZD1222 COVID-19 vaccine. The chain links TRBV25-1 to TRBJ1-5; 8 bases line up with TRBD1. The CDR3 nucleotides read TGTGCCAGCACCAGGGGACAGGTCCATCATCAGCCCCAGCATTTT. This gives the protein CASTRGQVHHQPQHF.